Reported below is one TCR beta chain. The data were obtained in a study of blood T cell repertoires in COVID-19. Study context: Acute and convalescent COVID-19 samples came from the United States, Italy and Spain.

Sequenced by immunoSEQ multiplex PCR; TCRdb stores in-frame clones only, minus some. The sample has some 300,000 clones, just over 85% seen once. Trimming left V 1 base short and J 0 bases short, with 9 bases between. This CDR3 is 15 amino acids long. Germline-derived CDR1 and CDR2 are LGHDT and YNNKEL (reference sequence). Participants were aged roughly 18 to 90 years, lived in about two dozen US areas, and enrolled virtually. The rearrangement links TRBV3-1 (or the pseudogene TRBV3-2) to TRBJ1-1; D gene unclear. This TCR was recovered from a man aged 25 to 40 who had recovered from COVID-19. The sequenced sample was PBMCs or T cells enriched from blood (not recorded which). The CDR3 sequence: CASSQVPAMNTEAFF. DNA of the CDR3: TGTGCCAGCAGCCAAGTTCCCGCTATGAACACTGAAGCTTTCTTT.